The entry that follows covers one TCR beta chain sequence. The data were produced by immunoSEQ multiplex PCR, yet TCRdb's version contains in-frame clones alone and is incomplete. The data show approximately 300,000 clones, with about 92% seen just once and around a sixth held by the top ten. These data originate in a study of blood T cell repertoires in COVID-19. V was pared by 2 bases and J by 4 bases, with 4 bases of the junction left unmatched. Germline values: CDR1 MDHEN, CDR2 SYDVKM. The CDR3 is 14 amino acids. The receptor was isolated from a woman between 25 and 40 years old who had recovered from COVID-19. This chain joins TRBV28 and TRBJ1-1, with 7 nucleotides matching TRBD1. Material: PBMCs or T cells enriched from blood (not recorded which). The CDR3 nucleotides are TGTGCCAGCAGTTTAAGGGGGCTTCGCACTGAAGCTTTCTTT. Protein product: CASSLRGLRTEAFF.